A single sample is the source of the 9 T cell receptor beta chains below, sequenced in a study of CXCR3-negative and CXCR3-positive naive CD8 T cells (dated by TCRdb to the late 2010s). The reads were generated on a NextSeq 550. The Human TCR Profiling Kit (MiLaboratory) was used to prepare UMI-labeled 5' RACE TRB cDNA libraries. TCRdb reprocessed the reads, so every CDR3 protein sequence counts as one entry and DNA is not shown. The sample's table lists a count of roughly 71,000 distinct CDR3 sequences. About 1.5% of the sample belongs to the ten largest clones. The sample was naive CXCR3- CD8+ T cells from blood. The cell subset or site tag for this specimen amounts to: CD45RO-CCR7+CD27+CD95- naive CD8+ T cells lacking CXCR3 (TNR3-). The receptors derive from a human donor in good health. Some clones in this sample may be carry-over from other donors' samples.

The chain recombines TRBV20-1 with TRBJ2-7. The CDR3 length is 15 residues. Germline loops: CDR1 DFQATT, CDR2 SNEGSKA (reference sequence). The CDR3 region is CSARDLDRASYEQYF.

The chain links TRBV12-3 or TRBV12-4 to TRBJ2-1; absent DNA, TCRdb's TRBD1 call cannot be checked. CDR3 length: 12 amino acids. The CDR3 loop reads CASSDRDNEQFF.

The chain couples TRBV7-6 to TRBJ2-5; absent DNA, TCRdb's TRBD2 call cannot be checked. Germline CDR1 and CDR2: SGHVS and FNYEAQ. The CDR3 is 18 residues long. The CDR3 sequence: CASSSPLTSGGNQETQYF.

V gene TRBV7-2 combines with J gene TRBJ2-1; TCRdb's D call, TRBD1, is unchecked because there is no DNA. Germline CDR1 reads SGHTA; CDR2 reads FQGNSA. The CDR3 extends over 17 amino acids. The CDR3 loop reads CASSLAPGGRWDNEQFF.

The genes are TRBV10-3 and TRBJ2-7; TCRdb reports TRBD1, a call that lacks DNA to check it against. This CDR3 contains 16 residues. Germline V gives CDR1 ENHRY, CDR2 SYGVKD. The chain's CDR3 is CAISESQDRFAYEQYF.

The chain has TRBV9 and TRBJ2-3; TCRdb proposes TRBD1, but this gene call is untestable without DNA. From germline, CDR1 is SGDLS and CDR2 YYNGEE. The CDR3 loop spans 17 amino acids. The CDR3 is CASSVAGTETPTDTQYF.

This chain connects TRBV20-1 to TRBJ2-7; TCRdb outputs TRBD2, but without DNA this stays unchecked. Germline V gene sequence: CDR1 DFQATT, CDR2 SNEGSKA (reference sequence). The CDR3 spans 16 residues. CDR3 in amino acids: CSARDTSGSSPYEQYF.

J is TRBJ2-5 and V is TRBV10-2. Germline V lookup: CDR1 WSHSY, CDR2 SAAADI. CDR3 length: 12 residues. CDR3 loop: CASSGSAETQYF.

The V and J genes are TRBV29-1 and TRBJ2-2. CDR1 is SQVTM and CDR2 is ANQGSEA in the germline V gene. The CDR3 loop spans 13 amino acids. CDR3 residues: CSVDRPNTGELFF.